This TCR beta chain emerged from a study of OX40 agonist ivuxolimab in advanced cancers. Looking at the study overall: Patients' therapy was ivuxolimab, an antibody that acts as an agonist of OX40 (CD134). A partial response was reached by three patients: one with hepatocellular carcinoma and two with cutaneous melanoma. Study-wide findings and caveats: Expanded clones belonging to CD8+ T cells outnumbered, on average, those of CD4+.

Comments on this clone: Its specificity is unknown.

Patients with a history of autoimmune disease or on systemic immunosuppression were excluded. CDR3 length: 15 residues. Trimming cost V 4 bases and J 2 bases; bases outside gene matches: 5. The germline CDR1 and CDR2 sequences are LGHNA and YSLEER. Generated by immunoSEQ multiplex PCR, the TCRdb table keeps only in-frame clones and is missing some. The data hold about 16,000 clones, with around 90% observed a single time. The chain combines TRBV4-3 with TRBJ2-3, with TRBD2 matching over 8 bases. The receptor was derived from an adult with an advanced solid tumor such as melanoma, head and neck, liver or kidney cancer. This specimen was CD4+ or CD8+ T cells sorted from blood, taken in a trial of the OX40 agonist ivuxolimab. This CDR3 reads CASSPGLAYTDTQYF. The CDR3, as DNA: TGCGCCAGCAGCCCCGGACTAGCCTACACAGATACGCAGTATTTT.